The 5 T cell receptor beta chains presented below share a single source sample, sequenced in a study of molecular identifiers for immune sequencing clone quantification. TCRdb redid the calling of the PCR reads with MiXCR, one entry per CDR3 protein. The sample records some 40,000 distinct CDR3 sequences, less than 20% being singletons. Sequenced material: naive CD8+ T cells from blood, with Jurkat cell RNA spiked in. Subset meaning: FACS-sorted CD8+CD4-CCR7+CD45RA+ naive T cells. These receptors all come from a human donor in good health. Some libraries in this study had Jurkat cell RNA spiked in.

This clonotype came up many times. V and J are TRBV27 and TRBJ2-3; TRBD1 agrees at 8 bases. V lost 5 bases and J lost 9; bases outside the gene matches: 4. Germline CDR1 and CDR2: MNHEY and SMNVEV (reference sequence). CDR3 length: 12 amino acids. CDR3 loop: CASSPRTGTQYF. CDR3 coding DNA: TGTGCCAGCAGTCCGAGGACAGGGACGCAGTATTTT.

The chain has TRBV5-6 and TRBJ2-7; 8 nucleotides agree with TRBD2. Germline CDR1 reads SGHDT; CDR2 reads YYEEEE. CDR3 length equals 15 residues. Trimming at V came to 4 bases and at J to 3 bases, leaving 9 bases not matched to a gene. CDR3 sequence reads: CASSAGGSFSYEQYF. CDR3 sequence (DNA): TGTGCCAGCAGCGCGGGGGGATCTTTTAGCTACGAGCAGTACTTC.

This clonotype was observed many times. This sequence may be a read error, since a much larger clone differs from it by one base. The chain uses TRBV20-1 and TRBJ1-4, with a tentative D call TRBD1 (5 bases). This CDR3 contains 13 residues. The germline V gene has CDR1 DFQATT and CDR2 SNEGSKA (reference sequence). Here the CDR3 DNA reads TGCAGTGTGTTGCAGGGTGAGGCGAGTCAACTGCTTTTT. Translating gives CSVLQGEASQLLF.

At least ten counts were recorded for this clonotype. This chain links TRBV12-3 or TRBV12-4 with TRBJ2-7, with 11 bases that match TRBD2. The V gene end was trimmed by 4 bases and the J gene end by 5 bases; junction bases not matched to a gene: 4. This CDR3 region has 14 residues. The CDR3 coding sequence is TGTGCCAGCAGTTCGCTACTAGCGGGAGACGAGCAGTACTTC. Protein sequence: CASSSLLAGDEQYF.

To note about this clonotype: A much larger clone sits a single nucleotide away, making a read error possible. The V gene is TRBV9, the J gene TRBJ2-5, with D maybe TRBD2 (5 bases). V shed 3 bases and J shed 5 bases, with 11 bases lying between them. CDR1 and CDR2 from the germline V gene are SGDLS and YYNGEE. The CDR3 is made up of 13 amino acids. This chain's CDR3 is CASSAPGDETQYF. The CDR3, as DNA: TGTGCCAGCAGCGCTCCCGGGGATGAGACCCAGTACTTC.